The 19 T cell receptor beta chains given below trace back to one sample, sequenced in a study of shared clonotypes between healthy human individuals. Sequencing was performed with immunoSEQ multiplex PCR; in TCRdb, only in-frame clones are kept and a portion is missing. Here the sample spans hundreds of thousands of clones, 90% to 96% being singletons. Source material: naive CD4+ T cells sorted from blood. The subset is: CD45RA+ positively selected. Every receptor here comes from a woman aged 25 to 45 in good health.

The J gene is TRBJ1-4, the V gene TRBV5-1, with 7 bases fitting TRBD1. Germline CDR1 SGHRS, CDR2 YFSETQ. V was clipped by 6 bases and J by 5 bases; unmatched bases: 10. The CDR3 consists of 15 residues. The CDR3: CASTPGAGGNEKLFF. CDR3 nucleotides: TGCGCCAGCACCCCCGGGGCAGGGGGGAATGAAAAACTGTTTTTT.

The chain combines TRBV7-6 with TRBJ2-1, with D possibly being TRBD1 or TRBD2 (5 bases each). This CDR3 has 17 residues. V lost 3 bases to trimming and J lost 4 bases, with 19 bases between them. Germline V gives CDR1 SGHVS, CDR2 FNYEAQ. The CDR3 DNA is TGTGCCAGCAGCTTGGGGGTTCGAGGGTACCTATACAATGAGCAGTTCTTC. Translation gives CASSLGVRGYLYNEQFF.

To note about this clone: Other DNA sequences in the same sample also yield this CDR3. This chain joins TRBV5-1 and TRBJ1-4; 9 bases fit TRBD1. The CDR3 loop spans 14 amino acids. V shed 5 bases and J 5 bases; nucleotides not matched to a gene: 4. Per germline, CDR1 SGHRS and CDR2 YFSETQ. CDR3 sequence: CASRGGTGNEKLFF. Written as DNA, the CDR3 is TGCGCCAGCAGAGGGGGGACAGGGAATGAAAAACTGTTTTTT.

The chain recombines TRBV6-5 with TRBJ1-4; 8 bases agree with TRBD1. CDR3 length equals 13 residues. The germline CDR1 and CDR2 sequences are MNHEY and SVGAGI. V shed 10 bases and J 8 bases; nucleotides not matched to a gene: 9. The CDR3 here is CATRGRGQEKLFF. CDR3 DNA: TGTGCCACCCGGGGCAGGGGGCAGGAAAAACTGTTTTTT.

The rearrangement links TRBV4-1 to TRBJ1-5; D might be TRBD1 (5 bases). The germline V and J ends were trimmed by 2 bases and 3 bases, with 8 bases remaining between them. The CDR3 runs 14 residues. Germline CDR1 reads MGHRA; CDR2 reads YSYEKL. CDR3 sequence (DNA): TGCGCCAGCAGCCAAAGGGACGACAATCAGCCCCAGCATTTT. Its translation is CASSQRDDNQPQHF.

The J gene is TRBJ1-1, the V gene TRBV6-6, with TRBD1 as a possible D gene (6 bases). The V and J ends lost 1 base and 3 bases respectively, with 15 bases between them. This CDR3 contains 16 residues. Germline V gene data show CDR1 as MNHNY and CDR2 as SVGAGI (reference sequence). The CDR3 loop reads CASSYLSLDRYTEAFF. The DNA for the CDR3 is TGTGCCAGCAGTTACTTGTCCCTGGACAGATACACTGAAGCTTTCTTT.

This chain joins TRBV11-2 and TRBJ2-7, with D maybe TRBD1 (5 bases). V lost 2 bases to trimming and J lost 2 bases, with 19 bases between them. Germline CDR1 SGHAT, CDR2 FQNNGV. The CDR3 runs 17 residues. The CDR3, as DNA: TGTGCCAGCAGCTTACTTGTTGATGTAGGGGCCCCCTACGAGCAGTACTTC. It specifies CASSLLVDVGAPYEQYF.

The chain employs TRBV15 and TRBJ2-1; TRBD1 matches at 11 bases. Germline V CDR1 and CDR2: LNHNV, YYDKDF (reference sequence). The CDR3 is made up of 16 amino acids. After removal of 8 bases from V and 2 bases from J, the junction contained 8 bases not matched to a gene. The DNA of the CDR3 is TGTGCCACCCTTTCGGGACAGGGGGACCCCTACAATGAGCAGTTCTTC. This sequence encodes CATLSGQGDPYNEQFF.

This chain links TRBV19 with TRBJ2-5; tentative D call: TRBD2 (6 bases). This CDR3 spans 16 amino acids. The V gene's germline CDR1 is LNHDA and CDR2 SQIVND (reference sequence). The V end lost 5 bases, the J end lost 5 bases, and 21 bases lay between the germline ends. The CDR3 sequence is CASSSGPGASTETQYF. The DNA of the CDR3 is TGTGCCAGTAGTTCGGGGCCGGGAGCCTCGACGGAGACCCAGTACTTC. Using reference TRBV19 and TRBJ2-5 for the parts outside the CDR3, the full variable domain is DGGITQSPKYLFRKEGQNVTLSCEQNLNHDAMYWYRQDPGQGLRLIYYSQIVNDFQKGDIAEGYSVSREKKESFPLTVTSAQKNPTAFYLCASSSGPGASTETQYFGPGTRLLVL.

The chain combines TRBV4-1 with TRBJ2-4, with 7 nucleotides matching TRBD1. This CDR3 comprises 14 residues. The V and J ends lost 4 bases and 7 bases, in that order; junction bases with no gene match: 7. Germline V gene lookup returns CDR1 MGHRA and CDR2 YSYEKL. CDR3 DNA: TGCGCCAGCAGCCCCAGGGGGTCGGGTAACATTCAGTACTTC. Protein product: CASSPRGSGNIQYF.

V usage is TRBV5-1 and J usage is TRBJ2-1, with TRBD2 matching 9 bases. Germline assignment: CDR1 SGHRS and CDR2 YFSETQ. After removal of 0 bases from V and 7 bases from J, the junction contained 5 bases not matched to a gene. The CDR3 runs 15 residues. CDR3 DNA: TGCGCCAGCAGCTTGGCCGGGACTAGCTGGAATGAGCAGTTCTTC. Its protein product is CASSLAGTSWNEQFF.

As DNA, the CDR3 is TGTGCCAGCAGCCATCTCCGTTTTCGGAGGCCCCAGTACAATGAGCAGTTCTTC. This codes for CASSHLRFRRPQYNEQFF. The chain is built from TRBV7-9 and TRBJ2-1; TRBD2 is a possible D gene (5 bases). This CDR3 region has 18 residues. In germline, CDR1 is SEHNR, CDR2 FQNEAQ (reference sequence). V was trimmed by 5 bases and J by 4 bases, leaving 24 bases between them. Drawing the rest from reference TRBV7-9 and TRBJ2-1, the complete variable domain is DTGVSQNPRHKITKRGQNVTFRCDPISEHNRLYWYRQTLGQGPEFLTYFQNEAQLEKSRLLSDRFSAERPKGSFSTLEIQRTEQGDSAMYLCASSHLRFRRPQYNEQFFGPGTRLTVL.

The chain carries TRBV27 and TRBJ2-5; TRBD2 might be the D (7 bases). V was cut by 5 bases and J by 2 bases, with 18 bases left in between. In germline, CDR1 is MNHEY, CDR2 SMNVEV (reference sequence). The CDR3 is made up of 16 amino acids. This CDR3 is CASSPIRGDTQETQYF. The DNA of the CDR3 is TGTGCCAGCAGTCCCATACGGGGGGACACTCAAGAGACCCAGTACTTC.

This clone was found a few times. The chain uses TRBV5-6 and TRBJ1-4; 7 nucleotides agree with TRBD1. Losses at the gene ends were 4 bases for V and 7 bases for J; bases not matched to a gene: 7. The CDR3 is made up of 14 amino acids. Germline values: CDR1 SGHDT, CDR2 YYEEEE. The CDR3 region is CASSLGTVGEKLFF. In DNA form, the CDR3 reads TGTGCCAGCAGCCTGGGGACAGTAGGTGAAAAACTGTTTTTT.

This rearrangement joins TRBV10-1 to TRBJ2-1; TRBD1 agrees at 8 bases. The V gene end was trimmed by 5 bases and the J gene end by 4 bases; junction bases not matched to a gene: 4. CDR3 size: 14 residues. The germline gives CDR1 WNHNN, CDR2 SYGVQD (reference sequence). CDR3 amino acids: CASSSGTGYNEQFF. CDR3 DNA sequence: TGCGCCAGCAGTTCCGGGACAGGTTACAATGAGCAGTTCTTC.

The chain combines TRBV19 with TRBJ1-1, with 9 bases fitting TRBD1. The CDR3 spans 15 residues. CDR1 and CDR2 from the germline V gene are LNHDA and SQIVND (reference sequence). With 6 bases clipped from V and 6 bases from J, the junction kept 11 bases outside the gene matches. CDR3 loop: CASSRGTGSIAEAFF. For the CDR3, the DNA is TGTGCCAGTAGCCGCGGGACAGGGTCGATCGCTGAAGCTTTCTTT.

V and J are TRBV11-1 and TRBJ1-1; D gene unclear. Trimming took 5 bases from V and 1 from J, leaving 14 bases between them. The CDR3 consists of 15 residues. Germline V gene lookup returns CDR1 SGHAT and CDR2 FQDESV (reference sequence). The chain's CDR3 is CASSKRRAENTEAFF. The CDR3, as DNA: TGTGCCAGCAGCAAACGGCGGGCGGAGAACACTGAAGCTTTCTTT.

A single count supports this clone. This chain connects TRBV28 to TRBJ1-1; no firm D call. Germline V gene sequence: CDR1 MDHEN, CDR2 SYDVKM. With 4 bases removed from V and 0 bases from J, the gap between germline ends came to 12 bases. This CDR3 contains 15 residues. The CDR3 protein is CASSSAGTVNTEAFF. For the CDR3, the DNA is TGTGCCAGCAGTTCCGCGGGCACAGTGAACACTGAAGCTTTCTTT.

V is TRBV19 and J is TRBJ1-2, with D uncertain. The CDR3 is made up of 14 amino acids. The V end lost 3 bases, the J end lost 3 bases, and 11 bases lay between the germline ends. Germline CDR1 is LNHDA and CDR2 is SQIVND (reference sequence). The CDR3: CASSIRVGYYGYTF. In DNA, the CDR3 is TGTGCCAGTAGTATCAGAGTTGGTTACTATGGCTACACCTTC. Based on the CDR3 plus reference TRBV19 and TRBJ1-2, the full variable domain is DGGITQSPKYLFRKEGQNVTLSCEQNLNHDAMYWYRQDPGQGLRLIYYSQIVNDFQKGDIAEGYSVSREKKESFPLTVTSAQKNPTAFYLCASSIRVGYYGYTFGSGTRLTVV.